This TCR beta chain was recovered during a study of T-cell reconstitution after alpha-beta-depleted transplantation in children. The table lists this clonotype with a few counts. TCRbeta library construction was performed incorporating unique molecular identifiers. A single record per CDR3 protein comes from TCRdb applying MiXCR to the PCR reads. The sample lists 250,000 to 300,000 distinct CDR3 sequences; 9.9% were seen once. Germline V gene sequence: CDR1 LNHNV, CDR2 YYDKDF (reference sequence). The CDR3 consists of 14 residues. Trimming shortened V by 5 bases and J by 4 bases, and 15 bases separated the two germline ends.

The source of this sequence is a human donor who donated a stem cell graft to a child with SCID. The genes are TRBV15 and TRBJ2-7, with a weak D call TRBD1 (6 bases). Material: PBMCs from the stem cell graft donor, obtained from the stem cell graft. This chain's CDR3 is CATSPQGIEYEQYF. The CDR3 DNA is TGTGCCACCAGCCCACAGGGTATCGAATACGAGCAGTACTTC.